The clone carrying this T cell receptor (beta chain) came up once. This specimen belongs to a study of shared clonotypes between healthy human individuals. Overall study context: The plates for each donor numbered three CD4 naive, three CD4 memory, two CD8 naive and one CD8 memory.

Some clones are missing from TCRdb's copy, which holds only in-frame ones; the method was immunoSEQ multiplex PCR. The repertoire holds roughly 660,000 clones, with less than 95% as singletons. The CDR3 has 16 amino acids. V was clipped by 1 base and J by 4 bases; unmatched bases: 9. CDR1 is SGHDT and CDR2 is YYEEEE in the germline V gene. V usage is TRBV5-6 and J usage is TRBJ2-7; 9 bases are shared with TRBD1. Source material: memory CD8+ T cells from PBMCs. Regarding subset: CD45RO+ cells pooled with CCR7-negative TemRA cells. This clonotype originated in a man in his late teens or twenties in good health. Some clones in this sample may be carry-over from other donors' samples. The CDR3 sequence: CASSLRRGTGIYEQYF. In DNA form, the CDR3 reads TGTGCCAGCAGCTTGCGGCGCGGGACAGGGATTTACGAGCAGTACTTC.